This T cell receptor (beta chain) was observed in a study of shared clonotypes between healthy human individuals. Across the study: Serving as donors were a couple of women and three men, whose ages spanned 18 to 49.

Points from the study as a whole: On the whole, naive subsets had larger estimated richness than memory subsets had.

Using immunoSEQ multiplex PCR, the repertoire was profiled, and TCRdb retains in-frame clones only, with some absent. This sample has around 2.3 million clones, with about 94% found just once. The length of the CDR3 is 15 residues. Looked up from germline, CDR1 is KGHSH and CDR2 is LQKENI. V shed 1 base and J shed 8 bases, with 17 bases lying between them. Comments on this clone: What it binds is unknown.

The chain has TRBV18 and TRBJ1-2; D remains ambiguous. Material: naive CD4+ T cells sorted from blood. As for subset: CD45RA+ positively selected. The clonotype originates from a man aged 18 to 29 in good health. CDR3 nucleotides: TGTGCCAGCTCACCACAGGGATTGAAAAGCCCGGGCTACACCTTC. It codes for CASSPQGLKSPGYTF.